The following is a T cell receptor (beta chain) sequence with its context. A much larger clone lies one base from this, so it may be a read error. TCRdb reprocessed the multiplex PCR reads with MiXCR, giving one entry per CDR3 protein. The repertoire has fewer than 250,000 distinct CDR3 sequences, roughly 30% of them found once; the top ten carry 1.4%. Samples came from axillary lymph nodes draining the breast cancer. Germline V gene sequence: CDR1 SGDLS, CDR2 YYNGEE. CDR3 size: 18 residues. The V and J ends lost 3 bases and 6 bases, in that order; junction bases with no gene match: 16. The data were obtained in a study of breast tumors, draining lymph nodes, adjacent tissues.

The chain recombines TRBV9 with TRBJ2-7; 12 positions agree with TRBD2. Sequences were obtained from axillary lymph node tissue. This TCR was sampled from a female donor with breast cancer. Some clones in this sample may be carry-over from other donors' samples. The CDR3 spells CASSGGTERLAGASEQYF. The CDR3 DNA is TGTGCCAGCAGCGGGGGGACGGAGCGACTAGCGGGAGCTTCCGAGCAGTACTTC.